This is a list of T cell receptor beta chains from one sample in a study of OX40 agonist ivuxolimab in advanced cancers. Using immunoSEQ multiplex PCR, the repertoire was profiled, and TCRdb retains in-frame clones only, with some absent. The sample includes fewer than 85,000 clones, roughly 80% of them seen just once. The sequencing here drew on CD4+ or CD8+ T cells sorted from blood, taken in a trial of the OX40 agonist ivuxolimab. These receptors all come from an adult with an advanced solid tumor such as melanoma, head and neck, liver or kidney cancer. The CDR3 runs from the conserved cysteine through the conserved F or W. The order of the fields is J gene, clone size, D gene, V gene, CDR3 DNA, CDR3 protein. D genes are given only for firm matches. Where a row states a size, it is once, few, many or the class of an expanded clone; other rows omit it.

TRBJ2-4 - - TRBV7-9 TGTGCCAGCAGCTCCGGCCCGCAGGACAGAAAAAACATTCAGTACTTC CASSSGPQDRKNIQYF
TRBJ2-7 - - TRBV7-9 TGTGCCAGCAGCTTAGGAGTACAGGGACTCTACGAGCAGTACTTC CASSLGVQGLYEQYF
TRBJ1-5 - - TRBV19 TGTGCCAGTAGTACTCAGGGGAATCAGCCCCAGCATTTT CASSTQGNQPQHF
TRBJ2-3 - TRBD2 TRBV4-2 TGTGCCAGCAGCAACAGACTAGCGTCATTCACAGATACGCAGTATTTT CASSNRLASFTDTQYF
TRBJ1-6 once - TRBV27 TGTGCCAGCAGGGGGTCGGCAGGGAGGTATTCACCCCTCCACTTT CASRGSAGRYSPLHF
TRBJ1-1 - - TRBV11-2 TGTGCCAGCAGCTTAGGAGGACATTCGGGAGCTTTCTTT CASSLGGHSGAFF
TRBJ1-1 - - TRBV7-2 TGTGCCAGCAGCTTAGTAGCCCGGGGCACTGAAGCTTTCTTT CASSLVARGTEAFF
TRBJ2-2 - - TRBV11-3 TGTGCCAGCAGCTTAGAGGGCCTTAATACCGGGGAGCTGTTTTTT CASSLEGLNTGELFF
TRBJ2-6 - - TRBV28 TGTGCCAGCAGTTTGTGGGTCCGGACTGGGGCCAACGTCCTGACTTTC CASSLWVRTGANVLTF
TRBJ1-2 - - TRBV25-1 TGTGCCAGCAGTGACGATTCTGGGGGCAGTGGGTATGGCTACACCTTC CASSDDSGGSGYGYTF
TRBJ1-4 - - TRBV7-2 TGTGCCAGCGGTACCGGGTTCAGGGGAGAAAAACTGTTTTTT CASGTGFRGEKLFF
TRBJ2-6 few - TRBV5-6 TGTGCCAGCAGCTTACCCGGGACCTCGATCTCTGGGGCCAACGTCCTGACTTTC CASSLPGTSISGANVLTF
TRBJ1-1 - - TRBV29-1 TGCAGCGTAAGCGAAACTGAAGCTTTCTTT CSVSETEAFF
TRBJ2-1 - TRBD2 TRBV20-1 TGCAGTGCCCGGACTAGTTTGGAGCAGTTCTTC CSARTSLEQFF
TRBJ1-2 - TRBD1 TRBV5-1 TGCGCCAGCAGCTCAGACAGGGACTATGGCTACACCTTC CASSSDRDYGYTF
TRBJ2-7 - - TRBV6-1 TGTGCCAGCCAGGTCCTCGGGGGTTCCTACGAGCAGTACTTC CASQVLGGSYEQYF
TRBJ1-5 once - TRBV28 TGTGCCAGCAGTTTCGGGTCCAATCAGCCCCAGCATTTT CASSFGSNQPQHF
TRBJ1-2 - - TRBV5-5 TGTGCCAGCAGCCTGGGCGGGGTTTATGGCTACACCTTC CASSLGGVYGYTF
TRBJ2-5 once - TRBV4-2 TGTGCCAGCAACCCGGGGCCCAAAGAGACCCAGTACTTC CASNPGPKETQYF
TRBJ2-6 - - TRBV4-1 TGCGCCAGCAGCCAAGAAGGGGCCGGCTACTCTGGGGCCAACGTCCTGACTTTC CASSQEGAGYSGANVLTF
TRBJ2-3 - - TRBV11-2 TGTGCCAGCAGCCACAGACCCCGAGCAGATACGCAGTATTTT CASSHRPRADTQYF
TRBJ2-1 - - TRBV11-2 TGTGCCAGCAGCCCAAGCATGGAGCAGTTCTTC CASSPSMEQFF
TRBJ2-3 - - TRBV6-5 TGTGCCAGCAGTTACGGAGATACGCAGTATTTT CASSYGDTQYF
TRBJ2-7 - TRBD1 TRBV6-6 TGTGCCAGTAGAACGCCGGGGACAGGGGGCTCCTACGAGCAGTACTTC CASRTPGTGGSYEQYF
TRBJ1-2 - - TRBV5-4 TGTGCCAGCAGCTTCCCAGTAGCTGGTTTCTATGGCTACACCTTC CASSFPVAGFYGYTF
TRBJ1-1 - TRBD1 TRBV29-1 TGCAGCGTTGGACAGGGGGGATATGAAGCTTTCTTT CSVGQGGYEAFF
TRBJ2-1 - TRBD2 TRBV7-2 TGTGCCAGCAGCTTAACCCCCGGGACTAGTTACAATGAGCAGTTCTTC CASSLTPGTSYNEQFF
TRBJ2-1 - TRBD2 TRBV5-1 TGCGCCAGCAGCTTGACTTCCGGGACTAGCGGGAGGGCGGAGCAGTTCTTC CASSLTSGTSGRAEQFF
TRBJ2-1 - - TRBV28 TGTGCCAGCAGTTCCCCCCCCAGGCCCTCCTACAATGAGCAGTTCTTC CASSSPPRPSYNEQFF
TRBJ1-1 - - TRBV7-2 TGTGCCAGCAGCTTGGAACGGGGGATTGAAGCTTTCTTT CASSLERGIEAFF
TRBJ2-7 - - TRBV10-2 TGCGCCTGTGGGCCGTCCTACGAGCAGTACTTC CACGPSYEQYF
TRBJ1-6 - - TRBV14 TGTGCCAGCAGCCTTCAGGGCTATAATTCACCCCTCCACTTT CASSLQGYNSPLHF
TRBJ2-1 - TRBD1 TRBV18 TGTGCCAGCTCACCGCGGCAGGGGGCATCCTACAATGAGCAGTTCTTC CASSPRQGASYNEQFF
TRBJ2-1 - TRBD1 TRBV7-2 TGTGCCAGCAGCTTACAGGGGGCAAGCAATGAGCAGTTCTTC CASSLQGASNEQFF
TRBJ2-1 - - TRBV2 TGTGCCAGTTGGAGCATCAATGAGCAGTTCTTC CASWSINEQFF
TRBJ2-3 - - TRBV9 TGTGCCAGCAGCGTGTACAGGGGAGGAGATACGCAGTATTTT CASSVYRGGDTQYF
TRBJ2-7 - - TRBV6-6 TGTGCCAGCAGGCCTACTAGCAAACACTACGAGCAGTACTTC CASRPTSKHYEQYF
TRBJ2-3 - TRBD1 TRBV7-9 TGTGCCAGCAGCTTACCGACAGGGGGTGGGACAGATACGCAGTATTTT CASSLPTGGGTDTQYF
TRBJ2-5 - TRBD1 TRBV4-2 TGTGCCAGCAGCTCAGATGTTGGGACAGATCAAGAGACCCAGTACTTC CASSSDVGTDQETQYF
TRBJ2-3 - TRBD1 TRBV7-3 TGTGCCAGCAGCTTAAGACAGGGGAGTGGGACAGATACGCAGTATTTT CASSLRQGSGTDTQYF
TRBJ1-2 - - TRBV9 TGTGCCAGCAGCGCCAGTGGGTATGGCTACACCTTC CASSASGYGYTF
TRBJ2-7 - TRBD1 TRBV27 TGTGCCAGCACCCACAGGGGCGGACCTTACGAGCAGTACTTC CASTHRGGPYEQYF
TRBJ2-6 - TRBD1 TRBV5-5 TGTGCCAGCAGCCCAGGACAGGGGATCTCAGGGGCCAACGTCCTGACTTTC CASSPGQGISGANVLTF
TRBJ1-4 few - TRBV4-2 TGTGCCAGCAGCCAAGAAATCCAAAGGGGTGATGAAAAACTGTTTTTT CASSQEIQRGDEKLFF
TRBJ2-2 - - TRBV7-9 TGTGCCAGCAGCCCCCGAGGGCCAGCGCCACCCGGGGAGCTGTTTTTT CASSPRGPAPPGELFF
TRBJ2-1 - TRBD1 TRBV11-1 TGTGCCAGCAGCTTAGGTGGGGACAGATACAATGAGCAGTTCTTC CASSLGGDRYNEQFF
TRBJ1-1 - - TRBV5-1 TGCGCCAGCAGCTTGGCGTCACAGCTGAACACTGAAGCTTTCTTT CASSLASQLNTEAFF